The 11 T cell receptor beta chains below come from one sample, sequenced in a study of blood T cell repertoires in COVID-19. Sequenced by immunoSEQ multiplex PCR; TCRdb stores in-frame clones only, minus some. This table has 200,000 to 250,000 clones, 70% to 85% appearing once. The source material was peripheral blood. These receptors originate from a human donor in a cohort sampled during active COVID-19.

V is TRBV27 and J is TRBJ2-3; 11 bases align to TRBD2. From germline, CDR1 is MNHEY and CDR2 SMNVEV (reference sequence). The V and J ends lost 5 bases and 10 bases, in that order; junction bases with no gene match: 11. The CDR3 consists of 15 residues. The CDR3 region has the DNA TGTGCCAGCAGTGAGATCCCGGGACTAGCGGAGGCGCAGTATTTT. This gives the protein CASSEIPGLAEAQYF.

CDR3 coding DNA: TGTGCCTGGAATGGGGGGACAGTTACCTACGAGCAGTACTTC. Protein: CAWNGGTVTYEQYF. This chain links TRBV30 with TRBJ2-7; a weak D match, TRBD1 (7 bases). V lost 4 bases and J lost 2, with 15 bases in between. The CDR3 consists of 14 residues. Per the germline V gene, CDR1 is GTSNPN and CDR2 is SVGIG (reference sequence).

This chain uses TRBV29-1 with TRBJ2-7; weak D call: TRBD2 (7 bases). The CDR3 is 16 residues long. From germline, CDR1 is SQVTM and CDR2 ANQGSEA. The germline V and J ends were trimmed by 4 bases and 4 bases, with 23 bases remaining between them. CDR3 in amino acids: CSVVVAGAGRSYEQYF. CDR3 DNA sequence: TGCAGCGTTGTAGTCGCGGGGGCAGGGCGGTCGTACGAGCAGTACTTC.

The gene calls are TRBV12-5 and TRBJ1-1, with D possibly being TRBD1 (5 bases). V shed 8 bases and J shed 5 bases, with 12 bases lying between them. The CDR3 has 12 amino acids. Germline V gene data show CDR1 as LGHNT and CDR2 as FRNRAP. CDR3 sequence: CASMWRQTEAFF. The CDR3 coding sequence is TGTGCTAGTATGTGGCGACAGACTGAAGCTTTCTTT.

This sequence joins TRBV15 and TRBJ2-7; D gene ambiguous. Germline loops: CDR1 LNHNV, CDR2 YYDKDF (reference sequence). This CDR3 is 14 amino acids long. The V gene lost 1 base and the J gene lost 1 base, with 8 bases spanning the gap. The CDR3 sequence: CATSRVGSSYEQYF. The CDR3 DNA is TGTGCCACCAGCAGAGTGGGCAGTTCCTACGAGCAGTACTTC.

The chain joins TRBV19 to TRBJ1-6, with D perhaps matching TRBD1 (6 bases). V was shortened by 0 bases and J by 7 bases, with 10 bases between the two germline ends. This CDR3 spans 15 amino acids. Germline V gene lookup returns CDR1 LNHDA and CDR2 SQIVND (reference sequence). CDR3 sequence (DNA): TGTGCCAGTAGTATAGATGACAGGAGGAATTCACCCCTCCACTTT. Its protein is CASSIDDRRNSPLHF. The variable domain in full, with the rest retrieved from reference TRBV19 and TRBJ1-6, is DGGITQSPKYLFRKEGQNVTLSCEQNLNHDAMYWYRQDPGQGLRLIYYSQIVNDFQKGDIAEGYSVSREKKESFPLTVTSAQKNPTAFYLCASSIDDRRNSPLHFGNGTRLTVT.

The chain uses TRBV25-1 and TRBJ1-5; D is ambiguous. The CDR3 has 14 amino acids. Germline-derived CDR1 and CDR2 are MGHDK and SYGVNS. The ends were cut back, 3 bases at V and 2 bases at J, with 8 bases in the middle. The CDR3, as DNA: TGTGCCAGCAGTGACATTTTTCGCAATCAGCCCCAGCATTTT. It specifies CASSDIFRNQPQHF.

This clone occurred once. Here the CDR3 DNA reads TGCGCCAGCAGCCAAGCACCGGGACTAGGGGTATTTTACGTC. It translates to CASSQAPGLGVFYV. The genes are TRBV4-1 and TRBJ2-7; 8 positions agree with TRBD2. The ends lost 1 base at V and 13 bases at J; junction bases unmatched: 12. CDR1 MGHRA and CDR2 YSYEKL come from the germline V gene. CDR3 length equals 14 residues.

The V call is TRBV7-9, the J call TRBJ2-7; no clear D gene. Germline CDR1 SEHNR, CDR2 FQNEAQ (reference sequence). V was shortened by 1 base and J by 6 bases, with 10 bases between the two germline ends. CDR3 size: 13 residues. The CDR3 reads CASSLVSPLEQYF. The CDR3 DNA reads as TGTGCCAGCAGCTTAGTATCCCCCCTCGAGCAGTACTTC.

The genes are TRBV18 and TRBJ2-1; 9 bases are a match to TRBD1. After removal of 3 bases from V and 9 bases from J, the junction contained 9 bases not matched to a gene. Germline lookup yields CDR1 KGHSH and CDR2 LQKENI. This CDR3 has 15 amino acids. The CDR3 bases are TGTGCCAGCTCACCGCCGGGACAGGGTAAAGGTGAGCAGTTCTTC. Translated, it gives CASSPPGQGKGEQFF.

The chain links TRBV27 to TRBJ1-5; the match to TRBD1 covers 10 bases. The V gene end was trimmed by 4 bases and the J gene end by 7 bases; junction bases not matched to a gene: 4. The CDR3 is 14 amino acids. CDR1 is MNHEY, CDR2 SMNVEV, per germline (reference sequence). The DNA of the CDR3 is TGTGCCAGCAGTTGGGACAGGGGAGTCCAGCCCCAGCATTTT. Translation gives CASSWDRGVQPQHF.